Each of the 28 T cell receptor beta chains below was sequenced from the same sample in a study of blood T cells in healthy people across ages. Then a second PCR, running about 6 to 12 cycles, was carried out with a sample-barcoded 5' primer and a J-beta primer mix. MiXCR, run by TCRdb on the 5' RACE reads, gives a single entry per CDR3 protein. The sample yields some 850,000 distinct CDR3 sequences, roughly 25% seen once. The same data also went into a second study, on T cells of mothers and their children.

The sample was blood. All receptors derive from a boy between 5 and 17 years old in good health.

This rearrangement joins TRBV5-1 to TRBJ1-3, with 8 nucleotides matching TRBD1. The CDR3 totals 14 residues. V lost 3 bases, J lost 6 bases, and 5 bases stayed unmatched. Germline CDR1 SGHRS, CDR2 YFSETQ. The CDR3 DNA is TGCGCCAGCAGCTACAGGGGGAGTGTAAACACCATATATTTT. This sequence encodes CASSYRGSVNTIYF.

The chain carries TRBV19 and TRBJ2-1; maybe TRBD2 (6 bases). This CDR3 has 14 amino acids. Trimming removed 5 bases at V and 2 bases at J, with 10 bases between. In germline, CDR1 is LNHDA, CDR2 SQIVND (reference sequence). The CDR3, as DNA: TGTGCCAGTAGTGAGACTAGGCCCTACAATGAGCAGTTCTTC. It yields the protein CASSETRPYNEQFF.

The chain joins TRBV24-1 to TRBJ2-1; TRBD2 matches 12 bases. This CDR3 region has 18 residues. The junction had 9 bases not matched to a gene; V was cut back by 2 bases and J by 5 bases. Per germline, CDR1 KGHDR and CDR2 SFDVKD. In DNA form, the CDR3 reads TGTGCCACCAGTGATTCGGTCATTCTAGCGGGGGGGAACAATGAGCAGTTCTTC. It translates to CATSDSVILAGGNNEQFF.

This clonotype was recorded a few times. CDR3 DNA sequence: TGCGCCAGCAGCCGTGCACTAGCGGGGTCGTACAATGAGCAGTTCTTC. It codes for CASSRALAGSYNEQFF. The chain employs TRBV5-1 and TRBJ2-1; 10 nucleotides agree with TRBD2. Germline loops: CDR1 SGHRS, CDR2 YFSETQ. CDR3 length: 16 residues. V shed 4 bases and J 4 bases; nucleotides not matched to a gene: 8.

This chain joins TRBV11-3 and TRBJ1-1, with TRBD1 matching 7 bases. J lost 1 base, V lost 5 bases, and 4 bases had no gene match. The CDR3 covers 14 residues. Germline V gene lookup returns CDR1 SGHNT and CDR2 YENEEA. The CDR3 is CASSNTGANTEAFF. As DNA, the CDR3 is TGTGCCAGCAGCAACACAGGGGCGAACACTGAAGCTTTCTTT.

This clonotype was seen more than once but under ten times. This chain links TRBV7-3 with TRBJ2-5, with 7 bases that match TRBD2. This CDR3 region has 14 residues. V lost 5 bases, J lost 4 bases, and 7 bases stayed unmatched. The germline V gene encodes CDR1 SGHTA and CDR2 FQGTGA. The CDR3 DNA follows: TGTGCCAGCAGCCCCGGAGCGGGGTTAGAGACCCAGTACTTC. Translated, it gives CASSPGAGLETQYF.

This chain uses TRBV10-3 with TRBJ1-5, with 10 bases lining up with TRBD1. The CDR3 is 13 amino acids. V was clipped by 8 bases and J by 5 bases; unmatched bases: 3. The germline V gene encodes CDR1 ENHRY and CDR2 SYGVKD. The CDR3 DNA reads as TGTGCCATCCGGGACAGGGGCGATCAGCCCCAGCATTTT. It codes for CAIRDRGDQPQHF.

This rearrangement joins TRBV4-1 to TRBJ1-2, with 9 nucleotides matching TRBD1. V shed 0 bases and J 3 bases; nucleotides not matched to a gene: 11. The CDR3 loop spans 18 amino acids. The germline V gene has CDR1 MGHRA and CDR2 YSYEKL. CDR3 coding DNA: TGCGCCAGCAGCCAAGATCGGACAGGGGTTGAAGTTTACTATGGCTACACCTTC. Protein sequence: CASSQDRTGVEVYYGYTF.

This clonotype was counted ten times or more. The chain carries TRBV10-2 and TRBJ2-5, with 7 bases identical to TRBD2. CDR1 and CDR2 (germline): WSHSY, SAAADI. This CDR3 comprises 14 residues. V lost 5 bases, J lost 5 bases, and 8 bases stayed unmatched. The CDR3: CASSSHSGFETQYF. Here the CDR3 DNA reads TGCGCCAGCAGTTCCCATAGCGGGTTCGAGACCCAGTACTTC.

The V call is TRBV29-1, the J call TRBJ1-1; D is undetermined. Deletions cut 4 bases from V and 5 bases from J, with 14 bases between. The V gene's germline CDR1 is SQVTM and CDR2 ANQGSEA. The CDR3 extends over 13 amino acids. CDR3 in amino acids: CSVVTGERTEAFF. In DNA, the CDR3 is TGCAGCGTTGTAACCGGAGAGCGGACTGAAGCTTTCTTT.

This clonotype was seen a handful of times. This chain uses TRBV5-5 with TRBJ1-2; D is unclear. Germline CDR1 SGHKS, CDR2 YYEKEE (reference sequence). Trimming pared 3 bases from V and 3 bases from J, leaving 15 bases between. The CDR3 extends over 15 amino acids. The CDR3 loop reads CASSSDRGFYYGYTF. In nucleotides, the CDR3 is TGTGCCAGCAGCTCCGACCGGGGTTTTTACTATGGCTACACCTTC.

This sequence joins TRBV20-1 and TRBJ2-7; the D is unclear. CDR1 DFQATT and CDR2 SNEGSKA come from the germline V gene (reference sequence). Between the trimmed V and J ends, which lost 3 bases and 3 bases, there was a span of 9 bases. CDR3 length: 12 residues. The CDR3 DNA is TGCAGTGCTAGCCCCGGATTCTACGAGCAGTACTTC. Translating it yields CSASPGFYEQYF.

CDR3: CASSLSLTGGREKLFF. For the CDR3, the DNA is TGTGCCAGCAGTTTATCGTTAACAGGGGGACGCGAAAAACTGTTTTTT. The V and J genes are TRBV27 and TRBJ1-4; 8 nucleotides agree with TRBD1. V shed 0 bases and J 8 bases; nucleotides not matched to a gene: 8. CDR3 size: 16 residues. Germline values: CDR1 MNHEY, CDR2 SMNVEV (reference sequence). Full variable domain (remainder filled in from reference TRBV27 and TRBJ1-4): EAQVTQNPRYLITVTGKKLTVTCSQNMNHEYMSWYRQDPGLGLRQIYYSMNVEVTDKGDVPEGYKVSRKEKRNFPLILESPSPNQTSLYFCASSLSLTGGREKLFFGSGTQLSVL.

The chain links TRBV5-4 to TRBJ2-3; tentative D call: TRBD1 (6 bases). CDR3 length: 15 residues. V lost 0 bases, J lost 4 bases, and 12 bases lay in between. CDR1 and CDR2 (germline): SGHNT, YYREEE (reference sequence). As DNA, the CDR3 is TGTGCCAGCAGCTTGGAACAGGGCATGGCAGATACGCAGTATTTT. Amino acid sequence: CASSLEQGMADTQYF.

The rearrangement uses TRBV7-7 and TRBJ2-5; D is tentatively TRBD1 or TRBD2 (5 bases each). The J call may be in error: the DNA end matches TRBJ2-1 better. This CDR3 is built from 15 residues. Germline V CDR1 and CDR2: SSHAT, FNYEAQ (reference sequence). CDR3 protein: CASSISGTNNDEQFF. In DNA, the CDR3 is TGTGCCAGCAGCATCTCCGGGACGAATAACGATGAGCAGTTCTTC.

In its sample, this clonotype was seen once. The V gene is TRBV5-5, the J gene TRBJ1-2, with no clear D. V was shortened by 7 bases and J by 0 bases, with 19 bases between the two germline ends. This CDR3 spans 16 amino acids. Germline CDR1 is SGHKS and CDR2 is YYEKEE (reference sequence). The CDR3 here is CASGSLWWLANYGYTF. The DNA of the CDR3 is TGTGCCAGCGGCTCCCTTTGGTGGCTGGCTAACTATGGCTACACCTTC.

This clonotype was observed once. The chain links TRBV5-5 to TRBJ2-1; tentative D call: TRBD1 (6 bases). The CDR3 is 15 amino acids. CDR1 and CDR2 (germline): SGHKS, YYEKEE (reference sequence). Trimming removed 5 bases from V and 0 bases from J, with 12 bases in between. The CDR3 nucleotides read TGTGCCAGCAGGACAGGCACGAGCTCCTACAATGAGCAGTTCTTC. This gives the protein CASRTGTSSYNEQFF.

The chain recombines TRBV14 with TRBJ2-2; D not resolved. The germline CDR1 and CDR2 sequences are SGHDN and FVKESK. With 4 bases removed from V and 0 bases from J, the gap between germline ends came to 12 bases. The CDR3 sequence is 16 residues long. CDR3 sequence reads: CASSPLGMANTGELFF. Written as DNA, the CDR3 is TGTGCCAGCAGCCCTCTGGGGATGGCGAACACCGGGGAGCTGTTTTTT.

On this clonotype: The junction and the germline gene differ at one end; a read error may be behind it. CDR3 sequence reads: CASSLAGTGNTEAFF. DNA of the CDR3: TGTGCCAGCAGCTTGGCCGGGACGGGGAACACTGAAGCTTTCTTT. The V gene is TRBV5-1, the J gene TRBJ1-1; D might be TRBD1 (5 bases). CDR3 length equals 15 residues. In germline, CDR1 is SGHRS, CDR2 YFSETQ. The complete variable domain, with remaining parts taken from reference TRBV5-1 and TRBJ1-1, reads KAGVTQTPRYLIKTRGQQVTLSCSPISGHRSVSWYQQTPGQGLQFLFEYFSETQRNKGNFPGRFSGRQFSNSRSEMNVSTLELGDSALYLCASSLAGTGNTEAFFGQGTRLTVV.

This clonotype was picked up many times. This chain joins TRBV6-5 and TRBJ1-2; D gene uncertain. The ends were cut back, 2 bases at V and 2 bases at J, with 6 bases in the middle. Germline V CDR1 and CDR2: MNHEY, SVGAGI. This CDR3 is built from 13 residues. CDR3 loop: CASSYGGNYGYTF. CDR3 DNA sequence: TGTGCCAGCAGTTACGGAGGCAACTATGGCTACACCTTC.

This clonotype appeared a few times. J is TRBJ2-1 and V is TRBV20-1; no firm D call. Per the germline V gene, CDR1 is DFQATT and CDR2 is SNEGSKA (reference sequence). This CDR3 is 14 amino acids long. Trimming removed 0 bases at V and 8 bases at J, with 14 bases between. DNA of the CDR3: TGCAGTGCTAGAGATTATGTTGGGTTCGATGAGCAGTTCTTC. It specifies CSARDYVGFDEQFF.

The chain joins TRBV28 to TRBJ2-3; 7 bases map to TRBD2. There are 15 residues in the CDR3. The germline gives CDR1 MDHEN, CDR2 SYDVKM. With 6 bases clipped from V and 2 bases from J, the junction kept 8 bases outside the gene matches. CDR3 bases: TGTGCCAGCAGGGGGGGAGGGGATCTCACAGATACGCAGTATTTT. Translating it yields CASRGGGDLTDTQYF.

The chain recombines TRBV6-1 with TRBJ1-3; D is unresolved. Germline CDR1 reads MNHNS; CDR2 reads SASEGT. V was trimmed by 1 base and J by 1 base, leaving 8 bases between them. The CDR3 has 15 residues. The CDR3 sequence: CASSEGRVSGNTIYF. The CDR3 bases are TGTGCCAGCAGTGAAGGCCGGGTTTCTGGAAACACCATATATTTT.

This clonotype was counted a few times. Here the CDR3 reads CSVGLREGGTQYF. In DNA form, the CDR3 reads TGCAGCGTTGGCCTAAGGGAAGGGGGGACCCAGTACTTC. V gene TRBV29-1 combines with J gene TRBJ2-1, with D possibly TRBD1 on 6 matching bases. The DNA end favors TRBJ2-5, so the J call may be wrong. CDR3 length: 13 residues. Germline CDR1 SQVTM, CDR2 ANQGSEA.

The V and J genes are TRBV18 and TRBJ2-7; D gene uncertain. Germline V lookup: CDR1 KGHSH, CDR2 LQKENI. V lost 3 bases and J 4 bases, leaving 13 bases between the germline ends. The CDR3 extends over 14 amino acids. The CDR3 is CASSPALMMYEQYF. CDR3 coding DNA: TGTGCCAGCTCACCGGCTCTTATGATGTACGAGCAGTACTTC.

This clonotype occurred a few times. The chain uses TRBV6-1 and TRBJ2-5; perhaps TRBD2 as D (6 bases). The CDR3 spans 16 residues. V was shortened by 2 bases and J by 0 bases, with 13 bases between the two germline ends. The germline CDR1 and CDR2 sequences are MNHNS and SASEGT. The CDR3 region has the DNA TGTGCCAGCAGTGAACCCCGGGACTGGTACCAAGAGACCCAGTACTTC. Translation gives CASSEPRDWYQETQYF.

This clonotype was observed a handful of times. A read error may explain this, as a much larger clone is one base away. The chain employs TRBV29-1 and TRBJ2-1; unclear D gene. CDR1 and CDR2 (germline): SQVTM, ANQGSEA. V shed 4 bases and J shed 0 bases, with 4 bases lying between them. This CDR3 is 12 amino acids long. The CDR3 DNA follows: TGCAGCGTTGGCAGCTCCTACAATGAGCAGTTCTTC. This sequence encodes CSVGSSYNEQFF.

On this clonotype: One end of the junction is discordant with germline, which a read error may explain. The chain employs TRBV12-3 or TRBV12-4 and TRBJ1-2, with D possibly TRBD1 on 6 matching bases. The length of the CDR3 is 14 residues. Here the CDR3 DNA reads TGTGCCTGCAGTCCAGGGCACAGGGCCTATGGCTACACCTTC. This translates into CACSPGHRAYGYTF.